These 11 T cell receptor beta chains originate from one sample sequenced in a study of T cell responses to AZD1222 COVID-19 vaccine (dated by TCRdb to about 2021). Read against the paper, the sample's time point label means: baseline before first vaccination. Library preparation employed the immunoSEQ multiplex PCR assay. TCRdb's version of the immuneACCESS table is confined to in-frame rearrangements and falls short of the full clone set. An unresolved V gene accounts for under half of the shortfall where checked; the remainder is of unknown origin. The table for this sample lists approximately 150,000 clones; approximately 90% of them were counted only once. Around 1.3% of the sample comes from the top ten. The sample was peripheral blood, taken on day 0 of AZD1222 vaccination. These TCRs come from an adult in good health.

This chain joins TRBV20-1 and TRBJ2-7, with D perhaps matching TRBD2 (5 bases). CDR3 size: 10 residues. Germline V lookup: CDR1 DFQATT, CDR2 SNEGSKA (reference sequence). Trimming cost V 6 bases and J 7 bases, with 10 bases left between them. The CDR3 spells CSAGRREQYF. CDR3 DNA sequence: TGCAGTGCAGGGCGGAGGGAGCAGTACTTC.

The chain uses TRBV13 and TRBJ1-1; a possible D gene is TRBD1 (5 bases). The V gene's germline CDR1 is PRHDT and CDR2 FYEKMQ (reference sequence). The CDR3 covers 16 residues. The V and J ends lost 3 bases and 7 bases respectively, with 21 bases between them. The CDR3 DNA reads as TGTGCCAGCAGCTTCGGGACCCAAACTGGGGGATATGAAGCTTTCTTT. The encoded protein is CASSFGTQTGGYEAFF.

The chain combines TRBV4-1 with TRBJ2-1; 9 bases are a match to TRBD2. Unmatched junction bases numbered 11, after V lost 1 base and J lost 7 bases. The CDR3 has 17 residues. Germline V gene sequence: CDR1 MGHRA, CDR2 YSYEKL. The CDR3 sequence: CASSQGARGGAWNEQFF. The CDR3 region has the DNA TGCGCCAGCAGCCAAGGGGCGCGCGGGGGGGCCTGGAATGAGCAGTTCTTC.

This chain joins TRBV6-2 or TRBV6-3 and TRBJ2-7; D is perhaps TRBD2 (6 bases). Germline CDR1 reads MNHEY; CDR2 reads SVGEGT. The CDR3 sequence is 17 residues long. The V end lost 0 bases, the J end lost 1 base, and 16 bases lay between the germline ends. The CDR3 sequence is CASSYSVSGRQSYEQYF. DNA of the CDR3: TGTGCCAGCAGTTACTCGGTTAGCGGTCGACAATCCTACGAGCAGTACTTC.

The chain is built from TRBV3-1 (or the pseudogene TRBV3-2) and TRBJ1-1; possibly TRBD1 for D (5 bases). The CDR3 contains 18 residues. Germline CDR1 reads LGHDT; CDR2 reads YNNKEL (reference sequence). Trimming shortened V by 0 bases and J by 5 bases, and 22 bases separated the two germline ends. CDR3 sequence (DNA): TGTGCCAGCAGCCAAGACGAAGGTCGGGGCAGGTTCGGTACTGAAGCTTTCTTT. Encoded protein: CASSQDEGRGRFGTEAFF.

The chain recombines TRBV18 with TRBJ1-1; D uncertain. This CDR3 comprises 14 residues. Trimming removed 2 bases from V and 0 bases from J, with 7 bases in between. CDR1 is KGHSH, CDR2 LQKENI, per germline. This chain's CDR3 is CASSPKFMNTEAFF. The CDR3 nucleotides are TGTGCCAGCTCACCAAAGTTCATGAACACTGAAGCTTTCTTT.

The chain is built from TRBV30 and TRBJ1-2, with TRBD1 as a possible D gene (5 bases). The V end lost 3 bases, the J end lost 10 bases, and 15 bases lay between the germline ends. The germline CDR1 and CDR2 sequences are GTSNPN and SVGIG (reference sequence). The CDR3 sequence is 12 residues long. CDR3 in DNA: TGTGCCTGGAGAGTTGCCGCAGGGCCCTACACCTTC. Translating gives CAWRVAAGPYTF.

The rearrangement uses TRBV19 and TRBJ2-7, with TRBD1 as a possible D gene (6 bases). Trimming removed 3 bases from V and 0 bases from J, with 12 bases in between. The CDR3 covers 15 residues. Germline loops: CDR1 LNHDA, CDR2 SQIVND (reference sequence). CDR3 sequence reads: CASSIASDSSYEQYF. The CDR3 DNA follows: TGTGCCAGTAGTATTGCGTCGGACAGCTCCTACGAGCAGTACTTC.

The chain is built from TRBV27 and TRBJ2-3, with 7 bases identical to TRBD2. The CDR3 extends over 15 amino acids. Germline V CDR1 and CDR2: MNHEY, SMNVEV (reference sequence). The junction had 5 bases not matched to a gene; V was cut back by 2 bases and J by 3 bases. CDR3 DNA sequence: TGTGCCAGCAGTTTAAGGCGGGAGAGTACAGATACGCAGTATTTT. Its translation is CASSLRRESTDTQYF.

The V and J genes are TRBV3-1 (or the pseudogene TRBV3-2) and TRBJ2-1; TRBD1 matches at 7 bases. The ends lost 5 bases at V and 9 bases at J; junction bases unmatched: 7. CDR1 LGHDT and CDR2 YNNKEL come from the germline V gene (reference sequence). The CDR3 contains 13 residues. CDR3 amino acids: CASSDTGVAEQFF. DNA of the CDR3: TGTGCCAGCAGCGATACAGGGGTGGCTGAGCAGTTCTTC.

The gene calls are TRBV5-6 and TRBJ2-1; D ambiguous. CDR1 is SGHDT, CDR2 YYEEEE, per germline. Trimming shortened V by 4 bases and J by 8 bases, and 16 bases separated the two germline ends. This CDR3 contains 14 residues. CDR3 sequence reads: CASSEPSRVYEQFF. Here the CDR3 DNA reads TGTGCCAGCAGCGAACCCTCTAGGGTCTATGAGCAGTTCTTC.